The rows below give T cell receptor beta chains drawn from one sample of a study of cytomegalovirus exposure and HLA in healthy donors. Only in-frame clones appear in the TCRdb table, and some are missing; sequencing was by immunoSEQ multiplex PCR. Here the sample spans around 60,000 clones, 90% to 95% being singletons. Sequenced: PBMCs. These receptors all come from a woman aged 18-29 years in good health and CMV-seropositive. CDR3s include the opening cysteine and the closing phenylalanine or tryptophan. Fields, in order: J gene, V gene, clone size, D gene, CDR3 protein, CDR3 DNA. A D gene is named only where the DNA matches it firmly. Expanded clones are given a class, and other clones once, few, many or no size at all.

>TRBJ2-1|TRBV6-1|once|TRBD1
CASSQDRGRGREQFF
TGTGCCAGCAGTCAAGACAGGGGGCGCGGCCGTGAGCAGTTCTTC
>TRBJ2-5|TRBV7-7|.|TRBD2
CASSPGLAGGKETQYF
TGTGCCAGCAGCCCCGGACTAGCGGGAGGAAAAGAGACCCAGTACTTC
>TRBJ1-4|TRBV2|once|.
CASSKEGQQNEKLFF
TGTGCCAGCAGTAAGGAGGGGCAGCAAAATGAAAAACTGTTTTTT
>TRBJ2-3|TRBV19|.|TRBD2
CASTITWGGRSRTDTQYF
TGTGCCAGTACCATCACCTGGGGAGGGAGAAGTAGGACAGATACGCAGTATTTT
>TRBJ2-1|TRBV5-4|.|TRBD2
CASSLKSGGADEQFF
TGTGCCAGCAGCTTGAAGAGCGGGGGGGCAGATGAGCAGTTCTTC
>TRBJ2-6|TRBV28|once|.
CASSSAGGANVLTF
TGTGCCAGCAGTTCCGCCGGTGGGGCCAACGTCCTGACTTTC
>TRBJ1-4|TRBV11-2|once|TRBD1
CASSPRQGAREKLFF
TGTGCCAGCAGCCCTCGACAGGGGGCGCGAGAAAAACTGTTTTTT
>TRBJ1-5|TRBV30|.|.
CAWSVHGGGPQHF
TGTGCCTGGAGTGTACACGGGGGAGGGCCCCAGCATTTT
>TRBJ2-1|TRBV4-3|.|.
CASSQDEGYPQFF
TGCGCCAGCAGCCAAGATGAGGGATACCCGCAGTTCTTC
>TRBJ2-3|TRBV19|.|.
CASSIIGTASTDTQYF
TGTGCCAGTAGTATTATCGGCACAGCTAGCACAGATACGCAGTATTTT
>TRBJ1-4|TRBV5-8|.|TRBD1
CASSETGDEKLFF
TGTGCCAGCAGCGAAACAGGGGACGAAAAACTGTTTTTT
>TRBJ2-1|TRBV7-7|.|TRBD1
CASSLTPGTGIEQFF
TGTGCTAGCAGTTTAACCCCCGGGACAGGGATCGAGCAGTTCTTC
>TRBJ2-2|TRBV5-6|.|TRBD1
CASSAGTGNLFF
TGTGCCAGCAGCGCCGGGACAGGGAACCTGTTTTTT
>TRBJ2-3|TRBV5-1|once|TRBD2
CASSLDGTSPPDTQYF
TGCGCCAGCAGCTTGGATGGGACTAGCCCACCAGATACGCAGTATTTT
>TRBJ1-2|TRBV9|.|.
CASSVWTDYGYTF
TGTGCCAGCAGCGTCTGGACAGATTATGGCTACACCTTC
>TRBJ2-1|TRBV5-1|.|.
CASSLLSSYNEQFF
TGCGCCAGCAGCTTACTGAGCTCCTACAATGAGCAGTTCTTC
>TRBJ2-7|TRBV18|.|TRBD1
CASSPPGQPYEQYF
TGTGCCAGCTCACCACCGGGACAGCCCTACGAGCAGTACTTC
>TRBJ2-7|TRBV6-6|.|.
CASSDRWSSYEQYF
TGTGCCAGCAGTGACAGGTGGAGCTCCTACGAGCAGTACTTC
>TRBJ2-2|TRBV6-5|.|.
CASSYLGEGSGELFF
TGTGCCAGCAGTTATTTGGGCGAAGGTAGCGGGGAGCTGTTTTTT
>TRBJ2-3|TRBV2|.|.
CASLANGVTDTQYF
TGTGCCAGTCTGGCTAACGGGGTGACAGATACGCAGTATTTT
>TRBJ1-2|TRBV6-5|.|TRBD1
CASSLQGGYGYTF
TGTGCCAGCAGTTTACAGGGGGGCTATGGCTACACCTTC
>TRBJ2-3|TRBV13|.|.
CASSLGLGAVTDTQYF
TGTGCCAGCAGCTTAGGCCTTGGAGCAGTCACAGATACGCAGTATTTT
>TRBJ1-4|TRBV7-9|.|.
CASVRGDDEKLFF
TGTGCCAGCGTCCGGGGGGACGATGAAAAACTGTTTTTT
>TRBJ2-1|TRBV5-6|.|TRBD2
CASNLLAGLNEQFF
TGTGCCAGCAACCTGCTAGCGGGTCTCAATGAGCAGTTCTTC
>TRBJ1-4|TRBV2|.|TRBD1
CASSKGQGANEKLFF
TGTGCCAGCAGTAAGGGACAGGGGGCTAATGAAAAACTGTTTTTT
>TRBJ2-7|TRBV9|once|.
CASSPAPQGASYEQYF
TGTGCCAGCAGCCCCGCCCCACAAGGGGCCTCCTACGAGCAGTACTTC
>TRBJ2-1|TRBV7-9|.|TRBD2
CASSLGRGGYNEQFF
TGTGCCAGCAGCTTAGGGCGGGGGGGCTACAATGAGCAGTTCTTC
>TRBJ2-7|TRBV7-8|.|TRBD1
CASSLPMPTDRAEQYF
TGTGCCAGCAGCCTACCCATGCCCACCGACAGGGCCGAGCAGTACTTC
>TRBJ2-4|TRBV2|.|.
CASSDRGLAKNIQYF
TGTGCCAGCAGTGACCGAGGACTAGCCAAAAACATTCAGTACTTC
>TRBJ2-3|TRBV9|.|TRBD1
CASSVAWGYGTGAIDTQYF
TGTGCCAGCAGCGTAGCCTGGGGCTATGGGACAGGGGCGATAGATACGCAGTATTTT
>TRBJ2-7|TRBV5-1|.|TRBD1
CASSLADRGYEQYF
TGCGCCAGCAGCTTGGCCGACAGGGGCTACGAGCAGTACTTC
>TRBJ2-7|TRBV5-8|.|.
CASSLDRLNEQYF
TGTGCCAGCAGCTTAGACAGGCTTAACGAGCAGTACTTC
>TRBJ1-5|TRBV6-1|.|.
CASSEAGRVQPQHF
TGTGCCAGCAGTGAAGCGGGCAGGGTTCAGCCCCAGCATTTT
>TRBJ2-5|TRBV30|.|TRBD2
CAWSVIGLAGVIAETQYF
TGTGCCTGGAGTGTAATCGGACTAGCGGGAGTTATCGCGGAGACCCAGTACTTC
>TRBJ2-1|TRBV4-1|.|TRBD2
CASSQEPGTSGGFDEQFF
TGCGCCAGCAGCCAAGAGCCCGGGACTAGCGGGGGGTTCGATGAGCAGTTCTTC
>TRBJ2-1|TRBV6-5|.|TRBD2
CASSYSPGLGGNEQFF
TGTGCCAGCAGTTACTCCCCGGGACTAGGGGGTAATGAGCAGTTCTTC
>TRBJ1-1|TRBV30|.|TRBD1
CAWSVPTGKVTEAFF
TGTGCCTGGAGTGTACCGACAGGGAAGGTGACTGAAGCTTTCTTT
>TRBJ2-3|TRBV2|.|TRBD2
CASSFLAGLSTDTQYF
TGTGCCAGCAGTTTCTTAGCGGGTCTAAGCACAGATACGCAGTATTTT
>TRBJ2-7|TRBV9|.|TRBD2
CASSVAGTSDYEQYF
TGTGCCAGCAGCGTAGCGGGGACTAGCGACTACGAGCAGTACTTC
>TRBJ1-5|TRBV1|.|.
CTSSRTDRGLKYSNQPQHF
TGCACCAGCAGCCGAACGGACAGGGGATTGAAATATAGCAATCAGCCCCAGCATTTT
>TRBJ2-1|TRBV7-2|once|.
CASSLAVRNEQFF
TGTGCCAGCAGCTTAGCGGTCCGGAATGAGCAGTTCTTC
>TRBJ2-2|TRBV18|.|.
CASSPRFQSRLPGELFF
TGTGCCAGCTCACCACGGTTCCAGTCGAGACTCCCCGGGGAGCTGTTTTTT
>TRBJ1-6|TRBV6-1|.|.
CASRPTAFSYSPLHF
TGTGCCAGCAGACCGACAGCCTTTAGCTATTCACCCCTCCACTTT
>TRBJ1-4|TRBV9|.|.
CASSVDRTNEKLFF
TGTGCCAGCAGCGTCGACAGGACAAATGAAAAACTGTTTTTT
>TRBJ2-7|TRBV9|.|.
CASSSYSGLSYEQYF
TGTGCCAGCAGTTCATATAGCGGCCTCTCCTACGAGCAGTACTTC
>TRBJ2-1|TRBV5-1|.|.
CASSLVGGNNEQFF
TGCGCCAGCAGCTTGGTCGGCGGAAACAATGAGCAGTTCTTC
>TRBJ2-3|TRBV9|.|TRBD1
CASSVDRGVGVDTQYF
TGTGCCAGCAGCGTAGACAGGGGAGTCGGGGTAGATACGCAGTATTTT
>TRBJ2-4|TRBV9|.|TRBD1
CASSGRPTGESDIQYF
TGTGCCAGCAGCGGCCGCCCGACAGGGGAGTCGGACATTCAGTACTTC
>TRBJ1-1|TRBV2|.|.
CASSESRNTEAFF
TGTGCCAGCAGTGAAAGCCGGAACACTGAAGCTTTCTTT
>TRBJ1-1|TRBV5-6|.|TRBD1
CASSPSPGQGGTEAFF
TGTGCCAGCAGCCCGTCTCCGGGACAGGGGGGCACTGAAGCTTTCTTT
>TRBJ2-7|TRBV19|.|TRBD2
CASRVRDSLRREGNEQYF
TGTGCCAGTAGGGTCAGGGATTCTCTAAGGCGGGAGGGCAACGAGCAGTACTTC
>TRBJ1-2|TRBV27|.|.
CAGDLPVRTYGYTF
TGTGCCGGAGACCTTCCCGTACGAACCTATGGCTACACCTTC
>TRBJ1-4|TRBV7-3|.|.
CASSPGTGNEKLFF
TGTGCCAGCAGCCCCGGCACGGGTAATGAAAAACTGTTTTTT
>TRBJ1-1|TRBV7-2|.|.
CASSLDSDTEAFF
TGTGCCAGCAGCTTAGACTCTGACACTGAAGCTTTCTTT
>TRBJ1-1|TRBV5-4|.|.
CASSLELQGNTEAFF
TGTGCCAGCAGCTTGGAGCTACAGGGGAACACTGAAGCTTTCTTT